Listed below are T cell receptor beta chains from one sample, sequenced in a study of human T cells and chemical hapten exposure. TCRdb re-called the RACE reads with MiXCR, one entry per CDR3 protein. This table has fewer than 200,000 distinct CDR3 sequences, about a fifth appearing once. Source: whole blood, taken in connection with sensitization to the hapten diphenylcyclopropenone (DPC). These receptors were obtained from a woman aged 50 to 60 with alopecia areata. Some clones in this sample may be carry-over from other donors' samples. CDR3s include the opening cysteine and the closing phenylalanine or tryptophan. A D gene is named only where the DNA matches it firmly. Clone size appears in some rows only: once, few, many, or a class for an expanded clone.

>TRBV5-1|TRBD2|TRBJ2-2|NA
CASSLGTSIAGELFF
TGCGCCAGCAGCTTGGGGACTAGCATCGCCGGGGAGCTGTTTTTT
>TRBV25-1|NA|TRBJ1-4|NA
CASSDSTGNEKLFF
TGTGCCAGCAGTGACAGTACAGGGAACGAAAAACTGTTTTTT
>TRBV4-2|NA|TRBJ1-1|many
CASSEGTDTEAFF
TGTGCCAGCAGCGAAGGGACCGACACTGAAGCTTTCTTT
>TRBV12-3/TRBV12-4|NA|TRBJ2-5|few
CASSFNRKETQYF
TGTGCCAGCAGTTTTAACAGAAAAGAGACCCAGTACTTC
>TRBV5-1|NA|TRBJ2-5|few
CASSLDDRSGETQYF
TGCGCCAGCAGCTTGGACGATCGGTCTGGGGAGACCCAGTACTTC
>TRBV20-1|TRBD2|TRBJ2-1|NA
CSAWTSGVNEQFF
TGCAGTGCTTGGACTAGCGGAGTTAATGAGCAGTTCTTC
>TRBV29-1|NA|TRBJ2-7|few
CSVAGVSSYEQYF
TGCAGCGTTGCCGGAGTCAGCTCCTACGAGCAGTACTTC
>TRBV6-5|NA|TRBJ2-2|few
CASFLPSTGELFF
TGTGCCAGCTTCCTACCTTCGACCGGGGAGCTGTTTTTT
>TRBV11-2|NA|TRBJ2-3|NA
CASSLDNTDTQYF
TGTGCCAGCAGCTTAGACAACACAGATACGCAGTATTTT
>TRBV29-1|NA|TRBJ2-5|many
CSGRLGGGPQETQYF
TGCAGCGGACGCCTAGGAGGGGGCCCTCAAGAGACCCAGTACTTC
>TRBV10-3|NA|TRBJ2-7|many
CAISGGYEQYF
TGTGCCATCAGTGGCGGCTACGAGCAGTACTTC
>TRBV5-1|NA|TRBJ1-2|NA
CASSFGPHGQIRNYGYNF
TGCGCCAGCAGCTTCGGACCACACGGACAGATCCGTAACTATGGCTACAACTTC
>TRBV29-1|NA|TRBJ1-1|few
CSVVIGRVVTEAFF
TGCAGCGTTGTGATTGGCAGGGTTGTGACTGAAGCTTTCTTT
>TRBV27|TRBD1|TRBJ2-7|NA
CASSSNPGQGRYEQYF
TGTGCCAGCAGTTCAAACCCGGGACAGGGGCGCTACGAGCAGTACTTC
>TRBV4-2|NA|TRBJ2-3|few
CASSQDTQSLTDTQYF
TGTGCCAGCAGCCAAGATACACAAAGCCTCACAGATACGCAGTATTTT
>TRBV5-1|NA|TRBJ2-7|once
CASSPGRGRSEQYF
TGCGCCAGCAGCCCCGGACGGGGACGGAGCGAGCAGTACTTC
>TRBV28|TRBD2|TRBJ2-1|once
CASSLVFGFSGSGNEQFF
TGTGCCAGCAGTCTGGTTTTTGGTTTTAGCGGGAGTGGCAATGAGCAGTTCTTC
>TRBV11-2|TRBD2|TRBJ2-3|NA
CASSLSRTSGITDTQYF
TGTGCCAGCAGCTTATCCCGGACTAGCGGGATAACAGATACGCAGTATTTT
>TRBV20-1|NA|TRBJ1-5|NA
CSARVGDTNQPQHF
TGCAGTGCTAGAGTGGGGGATACTAATCAGCCCCAGCATTTT
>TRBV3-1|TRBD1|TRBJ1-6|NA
CASSQAGGVSPLHF
TGTGCCAGCAGCCAAGCAGGGGGAGTCTCACCCCTCCACTTT
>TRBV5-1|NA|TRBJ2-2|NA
CASSFRTASNTGELFF
TGCGCCAGCAGCTTCCGGACAGCTTCGAACACCGGGGAGCTGTTTTTT
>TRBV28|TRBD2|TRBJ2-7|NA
CASRTSGGYEQYF
TGTGCCAGCAGGACTAGCGGGGGGTACGAGCAGTACTTC
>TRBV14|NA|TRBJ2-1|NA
CASSQMRGNEQFF
TGTGCCAGCAGCCAGATGAGGGGGAATGAGCAGTTCTTC
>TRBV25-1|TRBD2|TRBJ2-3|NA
CASSGSFGGGRGTDTQYF
TGTGCCAGCAGTGGTTCGTTCGGAGGCGGGAGGGGCACAGATACGCAGTATTTT
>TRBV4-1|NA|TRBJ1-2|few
CASSQIGNYGYTF
TGCGCCAGCAGCCAGATAGGGAACTATGGCTACACCTTC
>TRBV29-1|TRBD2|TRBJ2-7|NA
CSVRLADEQYF
TGCAGCGTCAGACTAGCGGACGAGCAGTACTTC
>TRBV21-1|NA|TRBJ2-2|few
CASSRLAANTGELFF
TGTGCCAGCAGCCGACTAGCGGCAAACACCGGGGAGCTGTTTTTT
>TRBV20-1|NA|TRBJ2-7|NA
CSARDQGSSYEQYF
TGCAGTGCTAGAGACCAGGGGAGCTCCTACGAGCAGTACTTC
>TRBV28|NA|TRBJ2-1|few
CASSVVGGGAYNEQFF
TGTGCCAGCAGTGTGGTCGGAGGGGGGGCCTACAATGAGCAGTTCTTC
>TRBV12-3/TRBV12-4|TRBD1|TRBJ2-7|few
CASSLRQGAYEQYF
TGTGCCAGCAGTTTAAGACAGGGGGCCTACGAGCAGTACTTC
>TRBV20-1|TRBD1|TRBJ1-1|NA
CSARGQTLHTEAFF
TGCAGTGCTAGGGGACAGACCCTTCACACTGAAGCTTTCTTT
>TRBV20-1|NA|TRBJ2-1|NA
CSARGVNEQFF
TGCAGTGCTAGAGGGGTAAATGAGCAGTTCTTC
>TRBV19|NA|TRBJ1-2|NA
CASKEGNYGYTF
TGTGCCAGTAAGGAGGGAAACTATGGCTACACCTTC
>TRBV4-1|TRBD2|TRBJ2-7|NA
CASSQAGRLAGGYEQYF
TGCGCCAGCAGCCAGGCGGGTCGGTTAGCGGGAGGCTACGAGCAGTACTTC
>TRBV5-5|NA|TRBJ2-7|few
CASSFGLPITYEQYF
TGTGCCAGCAGCTTTGGTCTTCCTATCACCTACGAGCAGTACTTC
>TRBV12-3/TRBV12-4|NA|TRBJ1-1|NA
CASSPRGLMNTEAFF
TGTGCCAGCAGTCCCCGCGGGCTCATGAACACTGAAGCTTTCTTT
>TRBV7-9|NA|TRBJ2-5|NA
CASSPRAGTQYF
TGTGCCAGCAGCCCCCGAGCGGGGACCCAGTACTTC
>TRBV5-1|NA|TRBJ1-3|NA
CASSLSTTGNTIYF
TGCGCCAGCAGCCTTTCGACAACAGGAAACACCATATATTTT
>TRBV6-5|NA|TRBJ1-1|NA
CASSPRGGAGDTEAFF
TGTGCCAGCAGTCCGAGGGGAGGGGCAGGCGATACTGAAGCTTTCTTT
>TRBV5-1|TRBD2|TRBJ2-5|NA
CASSNLLAGQPQYF
TGCGCCAGCAGCAACCTACTAGCGGGCCAGCCCCAGTACTTC
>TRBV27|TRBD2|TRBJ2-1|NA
CASSQRAGGSYNEQFF
TGTGCCAGCAGTCAAAGAGCGGGAGGCTCCTACAATGAGCAGTTCTTC
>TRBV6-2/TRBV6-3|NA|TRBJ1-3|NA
CASSYGEVLSGNTIYF
TGTGCCAGCAGTTATGGTGAGGTTCTCTCTGGAAACACCATATATTTT
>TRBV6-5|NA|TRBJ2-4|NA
CASSKVAKNIQYF
TGTGCCAGCAGTAAAGTAGCCAAAAACATTCAGTACTTC